The following is a T cell receptor (beta chain) sequence with its context. The specificity of this receptor is unknown. Qualities for individual bases were not recorded, and no much larger clone is one base off. At one collaborating source in Seattle, patients were enrolled during active infection and were followed longitudinally through the course of disease. Each collaborating institution followed its own protocols to collect whole blood in K2EDTA tubes. Collaborator samples were shipped for TCRbeta analysis as frozen whole blood, isolated PBMCs, or DNA extracted from either sample type. The data were obtained in a study of blood T cell repertoires in COVID-19 (dated by TCRdb to the early 2020s). About the investigation overall: Samples covering the acute and convalescent phases of COVID-19 were provided by collaborators in the United States, Italy and Spain. The prospective study material was composed of cDNA or gDNA derived from T cells, B-cell-depleted T cells, or PBMCs. Deeply sampled blood TCRbeta repertoires from subjects exposed to, actively infected with, or recovered from COVID-19 were included in the dataset. The repertoires were released in a freely available public database meant as a resource for research on the immune response to SARS-CoV-2. Where available, HLA class I and class II types were taken from metadata supplied by the sample provider and were not determined by assay-based typing. Samples were obtained from the ongoing ImmuneRACE study (first 160 participants) and from about 1,300 subjects provided by 6 global collaborators. Nearly every sample came with metadata listing a de-identified subject ID, COVID-19 status, age in years and sex.

TCRbeta CDR3 regions were amplified from genomic DNA by means of the immunoSEQ Assay, a bias-controlled multiplex PCR. For the original study's pipeline: Within the assay, amplification of reference gene primers was used to estimate how many nucleated cells each sample contained. To quantify the absolute abundance of each unique TCRbeta CDR3 rearrangement, sequence reads were collapsed and filtered. For each sample, productive Simpson clonality was calculated by taking the square root of Simpson's diversity index across productive rearrangements. As stored in TCRdb, this immuneACCESS dataset retains in-frame rearrangements with V and J assigned. A fraction of the clones does not appear; measured against another copy, unresolved V genes explain less than half of the discrepancy, and the remainder lacks a known reason. D and trimming come from the DNA, and the V and J calls and clone size come from that table. The sample has about 180,000 clones on record, roughly four fifths of them singletons. The ten largest clones take up under 10% of the sample.

At the junction V is shortened by 3 bases and J by 2 bases; bases outside the gene matches: 5. In the germline V gene (reference sequence), CDR1 corresponds to GTSNPN and CDR2 to SVGIG. From cysteine to phenylalanine, the CDR3 is 15 amino acids long. Here the CDR3 DNA is all that survives: 45 bases in frame from base 1. General conclusions and limits of the study: The amount of clinical and demographic metadata varied by source and participant and was provided uncurated.

The source material was peripheral blood. The receptor was isolated from a woman in her 70s with COVID-19, enrolled during active disease. The chain employs TRBV30 and TRBJ1-2, and 11 bases in between align with TRBD1. The CDR3 loop reads CAWSFRTGGNYGYTF. The nucleotide sequence reads TGTGCCTGGAGCTTCCGGACAGGGGGCAACTATGGCTACACCTTC.